This section outlines one T cell receptor beta chain sequence together with its context. The antigen remains undetermined. This sample also contains other DNA sequences that code for the same CDR3. This sample was taken from a study of shared clonotypes between healthy human individuals. Study-level results: Relative to their counterparts shared across all four donors, non-shared clonotypes exhibited diminished generation probabilities. For naive CD4 cells, approximately 5% of clonotypes were shared across four donors.

Replicate sorted-subset PCRs were loaded with roughly 190 ng DNA, 29,000 or so T cell genomes. Measured with immunoSEQ multiplex PCR; TCRdb has only the in-frame clones, and not every one. This repertoire shows about 2.3 million clones, about 90% found once; its top ten account for more than 0.35%. The V gene lost 8 bases and the J gene lost 0 bases, with 11 bases spanning the gap. This CDR3 region has 13 residues. CDR1 and CDR2 (germline): MNHNY, SVGAGI (reference sequence). The rearrangement joins TRBV6-6 to TRBJ2-7; possibly TRBD1 for D (6 bases). What was sequenced was naive CD4+ T cells from PBMCs. Described subset: CD45RA+ positively selected. The receptor's source is a man younger than 35 in good health. Some clones in this sample may be carry-over from other donors' samples. CDR3 sequence (DNA): TGTGCCAGCTCTAGAGGGGGCTCCTACGAGCAGTACTTC. It specifies CASSRGGSYEQYF.